Included here is one T cell receptor beta chain sequence, with context. The sample comes from a study of technical replicates of blood from several donors. Here immunoSEQ multiplex PCR was the method, and the copy in TCRdb shows in-frame clones only, minus some. The repertoire includes about 93,000 clones, about 95% of them detected once, and more than 0.2% sits in the top ten. Trimming took off 5 bases at V and 3 bases at J, with 16 bases between the two ends. The CDR3 is made up of 15 amino acids. Germline loops: CDR1 MNHEY, CDR2 SMNVEV (reference sequence). The clonotype was recovered from a human donor in good health. This sequence joins TRBV27 and TRBJ1-2; D gene ambiguous. The sequenced sample consisted of T cells isolated from PBMCs. The DNA of the CDR3 is TGTGCCAGCAGTACCCGACTCGCGGGGTACTATGGCTACACCTTC. It codes for CASSTRLAGYYGYTF.